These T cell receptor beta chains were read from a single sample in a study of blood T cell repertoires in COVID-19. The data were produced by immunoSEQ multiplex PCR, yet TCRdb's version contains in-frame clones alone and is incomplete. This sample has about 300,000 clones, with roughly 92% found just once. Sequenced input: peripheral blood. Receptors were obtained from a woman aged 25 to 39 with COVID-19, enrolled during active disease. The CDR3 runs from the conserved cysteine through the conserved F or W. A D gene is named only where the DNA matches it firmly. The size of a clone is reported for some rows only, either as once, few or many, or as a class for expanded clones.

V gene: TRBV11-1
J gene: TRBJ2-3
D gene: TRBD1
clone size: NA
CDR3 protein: CASSTGQGATDTQYF
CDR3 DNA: TGTGCCAGCAGTACCGGACAGGGGGCTACAGATACGCAGTATTTT

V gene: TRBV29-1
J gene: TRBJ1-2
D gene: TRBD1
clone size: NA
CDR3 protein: CSATGETGDPYGYTF
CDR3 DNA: TGCAGCGCCACAGGAGAAACAGGGGATCCCTATGGCTACACCTTC

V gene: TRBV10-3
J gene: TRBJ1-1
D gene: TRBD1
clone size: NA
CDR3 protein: CAISNADRVAFF
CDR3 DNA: TGTGCCATCAGTAACGCAGACAGGGTAGCTTTCTTT

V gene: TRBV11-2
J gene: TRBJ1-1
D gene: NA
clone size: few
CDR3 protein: CASSLDRDWEAFF
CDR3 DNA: TGTGCCAGCAGCTTAGATCGGGATTGGGAAGCTTTCTTT

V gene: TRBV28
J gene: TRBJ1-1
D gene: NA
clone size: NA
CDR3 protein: CASSLSGGNRNTEAFF
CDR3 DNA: TGTGCCAGCAGTTTAAGCGGGGGGAACAGGAACACTGAAGCTTTCTTT

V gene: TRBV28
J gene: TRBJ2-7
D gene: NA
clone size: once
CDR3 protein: CASNPGKYPYEQYF
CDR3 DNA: TGTGCCAGCAATCCTGGCAAGTACCCCTACGAGCAGTACTTC

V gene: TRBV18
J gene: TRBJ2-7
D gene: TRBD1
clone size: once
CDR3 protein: CASSPDRVYEQYF
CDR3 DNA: TGTGCCAGCTCACCGGACAGGGTTTACGAGCAGTACTTC

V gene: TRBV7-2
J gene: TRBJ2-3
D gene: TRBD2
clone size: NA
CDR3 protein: CASSLMPSGATDTQYF
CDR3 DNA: TGTGCCAGCAGCTTAATGCCTAGCGGGGCCACAGATACGCAGTATTTT

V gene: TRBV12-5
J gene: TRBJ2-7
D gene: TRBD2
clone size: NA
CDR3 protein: CASGLVRGLAGAHYEQYF
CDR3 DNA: TGTGCTAGTGGTTTGGTACGTGGGCTAGCGGGAGCCCACTACGAGCAGTACTTC

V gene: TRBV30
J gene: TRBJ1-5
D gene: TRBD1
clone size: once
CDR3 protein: CAWSAGQSNQPQHF
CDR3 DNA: TGTGCCTGGAGTGCGGGACAGAGTAATCAGCCCCAGCATTTT

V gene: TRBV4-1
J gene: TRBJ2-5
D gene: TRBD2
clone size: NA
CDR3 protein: CASSVGLAGGVTQYF
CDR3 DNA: TGCGCCAGCAGCGTTGGACTAGCGGGAGGTGTGACCCAGTACTTC

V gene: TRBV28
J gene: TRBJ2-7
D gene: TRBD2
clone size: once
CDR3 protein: CASSLLLAGGDYEQYF
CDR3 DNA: TGTGCCAGCAGTTTGCTACTAGCGGGAGGGGACTACGAGCAGTACTTC

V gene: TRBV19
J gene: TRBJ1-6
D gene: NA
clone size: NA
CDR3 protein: CASSIREYNSPLHF
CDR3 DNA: TGTGCCAGTAGTATCCGGGAGTATAATTCACCCCTCCACTTT

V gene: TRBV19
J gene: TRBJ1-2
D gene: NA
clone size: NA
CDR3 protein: CASSIVANYGYTF
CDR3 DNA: TGTGCCAGTAGTATAGTCGCTAACTATGGCTACACCTTC

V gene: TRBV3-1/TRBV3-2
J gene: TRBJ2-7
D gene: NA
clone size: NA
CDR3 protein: CASSQYSYEQYF
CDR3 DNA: TGTGCCAGCAGCCAATATTCCTACGAGCAGTACTTC

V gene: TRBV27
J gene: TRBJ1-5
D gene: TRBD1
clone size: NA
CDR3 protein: CASSSRTGAQPQHF
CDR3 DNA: TGTGCCAGCAGTTCCAGGACAGGGGCACAGCCCCAGCATTTT

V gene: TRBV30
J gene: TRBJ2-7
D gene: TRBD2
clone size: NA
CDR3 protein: CAWSVRSVELAGQGEQYF
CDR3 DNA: TGTGCCTGGAGTGTAAGATCAGTCGAACTAGCGGGACAAGGAGAGCAGTACTTC

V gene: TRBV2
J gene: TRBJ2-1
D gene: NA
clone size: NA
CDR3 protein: CASTFSGEQFF
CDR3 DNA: TGTGCCAGCACGTTTTCGGGTGAGCAGTTCTTC

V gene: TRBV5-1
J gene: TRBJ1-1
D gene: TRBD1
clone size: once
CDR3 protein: CASSQGARNTEAFF
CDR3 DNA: TGCGCCAGCAGCCAGGGGGCGCGGAACACTGAAGCTTTCTTT

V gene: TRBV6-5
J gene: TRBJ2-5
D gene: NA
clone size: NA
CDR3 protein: CASSSQGPGRGAQYF
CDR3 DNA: TGTGCCAGCAGTTCACAGGGCCCCGGGCGAGGCGCCCAGTACTTC

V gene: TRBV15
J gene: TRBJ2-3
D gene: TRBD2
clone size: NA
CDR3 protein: CATSSLQAGAGGDTQYF
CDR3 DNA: TGTGCCACCAGCAGCCTACAGGCGGGAGCGGGGGGAGATACGCAGTATTTT

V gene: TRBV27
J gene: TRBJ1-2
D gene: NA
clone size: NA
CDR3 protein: CASRDSLTHGYTF
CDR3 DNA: TGTGCCAGCAGGGACAGTCTTACTCATGGCTACACCTTC

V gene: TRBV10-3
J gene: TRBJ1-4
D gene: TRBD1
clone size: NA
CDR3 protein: CAISESGRTGTEKLFF
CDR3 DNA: TGTGCCATCAGTGAGTCGGGGAGGACAGGGACTGAAAAACTGTTTTTT

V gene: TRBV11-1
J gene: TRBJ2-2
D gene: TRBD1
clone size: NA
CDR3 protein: CASSSDRGWTGELFF
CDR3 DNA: TGTGCCAGCAGCTCGGACAGGGGATGGACCGGGGAGCTGTTTTTT

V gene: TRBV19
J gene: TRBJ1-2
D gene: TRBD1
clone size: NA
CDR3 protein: CASSSRTGDYGYTF
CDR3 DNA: TGTGCCAGTAGTAGCCGGACAGGGGACTATGGCTACACCTTC

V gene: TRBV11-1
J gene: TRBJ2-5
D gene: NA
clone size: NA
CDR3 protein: CASSFQGREETQYF
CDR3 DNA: TGTGCCAGCAGCTTTCAGGGTAGGGAAGAGACCCAGTACTTC

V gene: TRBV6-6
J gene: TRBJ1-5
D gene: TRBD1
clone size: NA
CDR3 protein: CASSFEQGASQPQHF
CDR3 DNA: TGTGCCAGCAGTTTTGAGCAGGGGGCGTCTCAGCCCCAGCATTTT

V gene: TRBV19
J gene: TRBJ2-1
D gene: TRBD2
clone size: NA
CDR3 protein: CASLPIAGSYNEQFF
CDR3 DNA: TGTGCCAGCCTCCCTATAGCGGGAAGCTACAATGAGCAGTTCTTC

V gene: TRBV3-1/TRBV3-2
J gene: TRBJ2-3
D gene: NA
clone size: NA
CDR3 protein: CASSLGGGNTQYF
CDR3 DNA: TGTGCCAGCAGCCTAGGGGGGGGAAATACGCAGTATTTT

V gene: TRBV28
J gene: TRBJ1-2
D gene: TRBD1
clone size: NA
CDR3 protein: CASSGTGHGYTF
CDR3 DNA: TGTGCCAGCAGTGGGACAGGGCACGGCTACACCTTC

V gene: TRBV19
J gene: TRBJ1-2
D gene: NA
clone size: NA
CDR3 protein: CASSPNGWGANYGYTF
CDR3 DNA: TGTGCCAGTAGCCCGAACGGATGGGGCGCTAACTATGGCTACACCTTC

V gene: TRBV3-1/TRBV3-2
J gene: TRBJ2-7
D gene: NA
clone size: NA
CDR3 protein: CASSTTGPYEQYF
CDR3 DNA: TGTGCCAGCAGCACGACAGGTCCCTACGAGCAGTACTTC

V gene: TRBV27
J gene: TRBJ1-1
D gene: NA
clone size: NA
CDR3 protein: CASSGTGTEAFF
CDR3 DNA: TGTGCCAGCAGTGGGACGGGGACAGAAGCTTTCTTT

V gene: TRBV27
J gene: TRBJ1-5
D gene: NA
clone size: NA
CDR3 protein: CASSRSPRYSNQPQHF
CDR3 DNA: TGTGCCAGCAGTCGAAGCCCTAGGTATAGCAATCAGCCCCAGCATTTT

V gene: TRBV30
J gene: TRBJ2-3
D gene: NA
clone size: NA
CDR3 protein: CAYVSRGDTQYF
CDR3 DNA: TGTGCCTATGTTAGCAGGGGAGATACGCAGTATTTT

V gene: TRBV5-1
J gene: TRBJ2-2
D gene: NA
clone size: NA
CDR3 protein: CASSLDTGSSGELFF
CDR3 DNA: TGCGCCAGCAGCTTGGATACAGGGAGTTCCGGGGAGCTGTTTTTT

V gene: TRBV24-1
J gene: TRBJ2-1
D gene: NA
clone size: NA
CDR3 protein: CATSGGGGARQMSSYNEQFF
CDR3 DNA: TGTGCCACCAGTGGGGGGGGCGGGGCCCGTCAGATGAGCTCCTACAATGAGCAGTTCTTC

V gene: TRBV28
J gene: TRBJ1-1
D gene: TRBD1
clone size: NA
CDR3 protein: CASSGPGQGKRPEAFF
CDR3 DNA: TGTGCCAGCAGTGGGCCGGGACAGGGTAAGAGACCTGAAGCTTTCTTT

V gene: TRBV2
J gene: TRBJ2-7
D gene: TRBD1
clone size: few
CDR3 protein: CASTLSGQGAEQYF
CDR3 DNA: TGTGCCAGCACCCTCTCGGGACAGGGGGCCGAGCAGTACTTC

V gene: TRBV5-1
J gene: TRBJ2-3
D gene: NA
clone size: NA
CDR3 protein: CASRLDRSTDTQYF
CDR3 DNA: TGCGCCAGTCGACTCGACCGGAGCACAGATACGCAGTATTTT

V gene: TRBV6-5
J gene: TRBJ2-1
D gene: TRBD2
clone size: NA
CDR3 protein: CASTLLAGAANEQFF
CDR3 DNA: TGTGCCAGCACCTTACTAGCGGGAGCTGCCAATGAGCAGTTCTTC

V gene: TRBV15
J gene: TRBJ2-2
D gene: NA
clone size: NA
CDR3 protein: CATSRDQGNTGELFF
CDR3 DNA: TGTGCCACCAGCAGAGATCAGGGGAACACCGGGGAGCTGTTTTTT

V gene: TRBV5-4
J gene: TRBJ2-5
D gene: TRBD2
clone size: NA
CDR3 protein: CASSPREGWQETQYF
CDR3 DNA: TGTGCCAGCAGCCCGCGGGAGGGCTGGCAAGAGACCCAGTACTTC

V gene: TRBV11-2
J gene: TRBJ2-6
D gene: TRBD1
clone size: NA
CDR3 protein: CASSSWTGIISGANVLTF
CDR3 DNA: TGTGCCAGCAGCTCATGGACAGGAATCATCTCTGGGGCCAACGTCCTGACTTTC

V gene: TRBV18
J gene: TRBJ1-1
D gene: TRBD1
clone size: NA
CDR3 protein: CASSLNTGDLNTEAFF
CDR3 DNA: TGTGCCAGCTCACTAAATACAGGGGACCTGAACACTGAAGCTTTCTTT

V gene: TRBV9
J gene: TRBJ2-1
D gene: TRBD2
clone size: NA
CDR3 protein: CASSAPGTSGRASYNEQFF
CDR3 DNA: TGTGCCAGCAGCGCCCCCGGGACTAGCGGGAGGGCTTCCTACAATGAGCAGTTCTTC

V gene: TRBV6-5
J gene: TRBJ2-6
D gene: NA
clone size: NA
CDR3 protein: CASSKRQSGANVLTF
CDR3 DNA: TGTGCCAGCAGTAAGCGGCAGTCTGGGGCCAACGTCCTGACTTTC

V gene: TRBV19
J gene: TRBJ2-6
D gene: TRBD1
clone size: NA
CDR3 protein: CASSPTDRGNSGANVLTF
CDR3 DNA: TGTGCCAGTAGTCCGACTGACAGGGGGAACTCTGGGGCCAACGTCCTGACTTTC